The next 6 T cell receptor beta chains were all read from a single sample in a study of T cell responses to AZD1222 COVID-19 vaccine. Assay: immunoSEQ multiplex PCR; the TCRdb copy retains only in-frame clones and omits some. The top ten hold around 9.4% of the sample, which has some 120,000 clones, roughly nine tenths seen once. The sequenced sample was peripheral blood, obtained on day 0 of AZD1222 vaccination. The receptors were sampled from an adult in good health.

V gene TRBV6-1 combines with J gene TRBJ2-7, with unresolved D. Germline V gene data show CDR1 as MNHNS and CDR2 as SASEGT. The length of the CDR3 is 10 residues. V dropped 3 bases and J dropped 6 bases, with 3 bases sitting between them. The CDR3 nucleotides are TGTGCCAGCAGTGAGGGCGAGCAGTACTTC. It translates to CASSEGEQYF.

The chain links TRBV6-5 to TRBJ2-7; TRBD2 aligns across 7 bases. Looked up from germline, CDR1 is MNHEY and CDR2 is SVGAGI. After removal of 4 bases from V and 6 bases from J, the junction contained 6 bases not matched to a gene. The CDR3 has 13 residues. In DNA, the CDR3 is TGTGCCAGCAGTTGGGAGGGTGAGAGCGAGCAGTACTTC. This sequence encodes CASSWEGESEQYF.

CDR3 DNA: TGTGCCAGCAGCTTAGGCGGAAAATGGGGGAATACGCAGTATTTT. This codes for CASSLGGKWGNTQYF. The chain employs TRBV7-2 and TRBJ2-3; D might be TRBD1 or TRBD2, each matching 5 bases. There are 15 residues in the CDR3. In germline, CDR1 is SGHTA, CDR2 FQGNSA. V was shortened by 1 base and J by 7 bases, with 15 bases between the two germline ends.

With respect to this clone: One junction end does not reproduce the germline sequence, and a read error may be involved. The chain joins TRBV4-2 to TRBJ2-7; 9 bases are a match to TRBD1. Germline CDR1 and CDR2: LGHNA and YNFKEQ. The CDR3 runs to 15 residues. The CDR3 DNA is TGTGCCAGCAGCCAACTCTTACAGGGGGCCTACGGGCAGTACTTC. Encoded protein: CASSQLLQGAYGQYF.

This sequence joins TRBV1 and TRBJ2-1; the table assigns TRBD2, which was not confirmed against the DNA. TRBV1 represents a pseudogene. This CDR3 contains 16 residues. Here the CDR3 reads CTSSQGTTGTSGEQFF. The CDR3 DNA reads TGCACCAGCAGCCAAGGAACCACCGGGACTAGCGGCGAGCAGTTCTTC.

J is TRBJ2-2 and V is TRBV6-2 or TRBV6-3; no firm D call. Trimming took off 0 bases at V and 0 bases at J, with 2 bases between the two ends. The CDR3 has 14 amino acids. The germline V gene encodes CDR1 MNHEY and CDR2 SVGEGT. The CDR3 region is CASSYSPNTGELFF. The CDR3 nucleotides are TGTGCCAGCAGTTACTCCCCGAACACCGGGGAGCTGTTTTTT.